These 3 T cell receptor beta chains came from one sample sequenced in a study of identical twins. Each CDR3 protein gets one entry after TCRdb re-called the 5' RACE reads with MiXCR. The sample yields about 900,000 distinct CDR3 sequences, over 9% seen once. Another study also made use of these data, one on yellow fever vaccine responses in identical twins.

Sample: PBMCs. These receptors all stem from a woman aged 18 to 35 in good health.

The chain is built from TRBV25-1 and TRBJ2-2; D uncertain. V was trimmed by 2 bases and J by 3 bases, leaving 7 bases between them. The CDR3 extends over 14 amino acids. The germline V gene encodes CDR1 MGHDK and CDR2 SYGVNS. The CDR3 spells CASSEHAHTGELFF. CDR3 DNA: TGTGCCAGCAGTGAACATGCCCACACCGGGGAGCTGTTTTTT.

Ten or more counts support this clonotype. J is TRBJ1-2 and V is TRBV2; D call uncertain. The V end lost 4 bases, the J end lost 0 bases, and 15 bases lay between the germline ends. CDR1 is SNHLY, CDR2 FYNNEI, per germline. The CDR3 is 16 amino acids. CDR3 protein: CASSGRTADSNYGYTF. The CDR3 DNA sequence: TGTGCCAGCAGTGGCCGGACGGCTGACTCTAACTATGGCTACACCTTC.

The rearrangement uses TRBV7-6 and TRBJ2-5; either TRBD1 or TRBD2 may supply D (5 bases each). V was pared by 2 bases and J by 5 bases, with 12 bases between. Germline V gene data show CDR1 as SGHVS and CDR2 as FNYEAQ. CDR3 length: 14 amino acids. The CDR3 bases are TGTGCCAGCAGCTTATCAGAAGGGACGGAGACCCAGTACTTC. It specifies CASSLSEGTETQYF.